Shown below are 28 T cell receptor beta chains from a single sample sequenced in a study of shared clonotypes between healthy human individuals. Profiled with immunoSEQ multiplex PCR; TCRdb holds only in-frame clones, not every one. The sample holds about 690,000 clones, 90% seen once. The specimen sequenced was memory CD8+ T cells from PBMCs. Specified subset: CD45RO+ cells pooled with CCR7-negative TemRA cells. The receptors stem from a man aged 18 to 29 in good health. Some clones in this sample may be carry-over from other donors' samples.

This clone was counted only a few times. The chain recombines TRBV5-5 with TRBJ2-7; no firm D call. CDR3 length equals 15 residues. V gave up 1 base and J gave up 0 bases, with 11 bases separating them. CDR1 and CDR2 from the germline V gene are SGHKS and YYEKEE (reference sequence). CDR3 in amino acids: CASSLRHYSSYEQYF. CDR3 DNA: TGTGCCAGCAGCTTGAGACACTACAGCTCCTACGAGCAGTACTTC.

The gene calls are TRBV28 and TRBJ2-4, with D possibly called TRBD1 or TRBD2 (5 bases each). Germline lookup yields CDR1 MDHEN and CDR2 SYDVKM. This CDR3 region has 17 residues. Trimming shortened V by 3 bases and J by 5 bases, and 20 bases separated the two germline ends. The CDR3 DNA follows: TGTGCCAGCAGTTTGGACCAGTTTCGGGACGCAGAAAACATTCAGTACTTC. Protein: CASSLDQFRDAENIQYF.

The chain links TRBV28 to TRBJ2-7; a weak D match, TRBD2 (6 bases). The ends were cut back, 2 bases at V and 2 bases at J, with 10 bases in the middle. Germline V gene lookup returns CDR1 MDHEN and CDR2 SYDVKM. The CDR3 has 14 amino acids. CDR3: CASSLLASTYEQYF. CDR3 nucleotide sequence: TGTGCCAGCAGTTTACTAGCGAGTACCTACGAGCAGTACTTC.

The rearrangement uses TRBV7-7 and TRBJ2-5; TRBD2 agrees at 10 bases. J lost 5 bases, V lost 3 bases, and 6 bases had no gene match. Per the germline V gene, CDR1 is SSHAT and CDR2 is FNYEAQ (reference sequence). The CDR3 covers 15 residues. The CDR3 DNA reads as TGTGCCAGCAGCTTCACAGCGGGAGGGGTGGAGACCCAGTACTTC. Translated: CASSFTAGGVETQYF. Filled out from reference TRBV7-7 and TRBJ2-5, the complete variable domain reads GAGVSQSPRYKVTKRGQDVTLRCDPISSHATLYWYQQALGQGPEFLTYFNYEAQPDKSGLPSDRFSAERPEGSISTLTIQRTEQRDSAMYRCASSFTAGGVETQYFGPGTRLLVL.

DNA of the CDR3: TGTGCCAGCAGTCCCACCGGGACAGGGCACACTGAAGCTTTCTTT. The encoded protein is CASSPTGTGHTEAFF. V and J are TRBV27 and TRBJ1-1; 9 bases agree with TRBD1. The CDR3 loop spans 15 amino acids. Germline-derived CDR1 and CDR2 are MNHEY and SMNVEV (reference sequence). V shed 5 bases, J shed 3 bases, and the junction held 7 bases outside the gene matches.

As DNA, the CDR3 is TGTGCCAGCAGTCCCAGGACAGGTATTGGCGGCACAGATACGCAGTATTTT. The encoded protein is CASSPRTGIGGTDTQYF. The rearrangement uses TRBV27 and TRBJ2-3, with 7 bases lining up with TRBD1. This CDR3 has 17 amino acids. The V segment lost 5 bases and the J segment 1 base; nucleotides outside the gene matches: 12. From germline, CDR1 is MNHEY and CDR2 SMNVEV (reference sequence).

This rearrangement joins TRBV19 to TRBJ1-3, with a possible D match to TRBD1 (6 bases). Germline V gene sequence: CDR1 LNHDA, CDR2 SQIVND (reference sequence). The CDR3 spans 16 residues. The V end lost 5 bases, the J end lost 2 bases, and 16 bases lay between the germline ends. The CDR3 loop reads CASSHTGSGPGNTIYF. The CDR3 nucleotides read TGTGCCAGTAGTCATACAGGGTCGGGGCCTGGAAACACCATATATTTT.

The CDR3 protein is CASSPPPGEVGETQYF. DNA for the CDR3: TGTGCCAGCTCACCCCCGCCAGGGGAGGTTGGAGAGACCCAGTACTTC. The chain combines TRBV18 with TRBJ2-5, with D possibly being TRBD1 or TRBD2 (6 bases each). V lost 3 bases to trimming and J lost 4 bases, with 18 bases between them. CDR3 length equals 16 residues. Germline CDR1 KGHSH, CDR2 LQKENI.

This clone appeared a single time. The gene calls are TRBV5-1 and TRBJ2-2; TRBD2 matches 10 bases. Trimming took 2 bases from V and 7 from J; bases not matched to a gene: 8. The V gene's germline CDR1 is SGHRS and CDR2 YFSETQ. The CDR3 totals 16 residues. The CDR3 region has the DNA TGCGCCAGCAGCTTTCTAGCGGGAGAATGGGTCGGGGAGCTGTTTTTT. Protein sequence: CASSFLAGEWVGELFF.

The rearrangement uses TRBV14 and TRBJ2-7; 10 nucleotides match TRBD2. The CDR3 extends over 15 amino acids. Unmatched junction bases numbered 4, after V lost 3 bases and J lost 2 bases. The germline gives CDR1 SGHDN, CDR2 FVKESK. The CDR3 loop reads CASSQWTSGAYEQYF. The CDR3 nucleotides are TGTGCCAGCAGCCAGTGGACTAGCGGAGCCTACGAGCAGTACTTC.

In regard to this clone: This CDR3 is also generated by other DNA sequences in the sample. V is TRBV7-2 and J is TRBJ2-7; 10 nucleotides match TRBD1. CDR1 and CDR2 (germline): SGHTA, FQGNSA. Trimming took 5 bases from V and 3 from J; bases not matched to a gene: 4. The CDR3 totals 14 residues. The CDR3 loop is CASSPGDRGYEQYF. CDR3 nucleotide sequence: TGTGCCAGCAGCCCCGGGGACAGGGGCTACGAGCAGTACTTC.

The chain has TRBV19 and TRBJ1-1; D unclear. This CDR3 spans 10 amino acids. V was shortened by 10 bases and J by 6 bases, with 9 bases between the two germline ends. In germline, CDR1 is LNHDA, CDR2 SQIVND (reference sequence). The CDR3 loop reads CATAGPEAFF. CDR3 coding DNA: TGTGCCACCGCGGGCCCTGAAGCTTTCTTT.

The J gene is TRBJ1-2, the V gene TRBV9; D is unresolved. There are 15 residues in the CDR3. CDR1 and CDR2 (germline): SGDLS, YYNGEE. The V and J ends lost 0 bases and 1 base respectively, with 10 bases between them. Written as DNA, the CDR3 is TGTGCCAGCAGCGTAGATGGCAGCTTTAACTATGGCTACACCTTC. Translation: CASSVDGSFNYGYTF. The full variable domain, its missing parts supplied by reference TRBV9 and TRBJ1-2, is DSGVTQTPKHLITATGQRVTLRCSPRSGDLSVYWYQQSLDQGLQFLIQYYNGEERAKGNILERFSAQQFPDLHSELNLSSLELGDSALYFCASSVDGSFNYGYTFGSGTRLTVV.

This clone was seen repeatedly, ten times or more. This sample also contains other DNA sequences that code for the same CDR3. This sequence joins TRBV7-9 and TRBJ1-1; D is possibly TRBD1 (5 bases). Trimming took 3 bases from V and 4 from J, leaving 6 bases between them. CDR1 is SEHNR and CDR2 is FQNEAQ in the germline V gene (reference sequence). CDR3 size: 12 residues. CDR3 in amino acids: CASSLRGTEAFF. Written as DNA, the CDR3 is TGTGCCAGCAGCTTGAGGGGCACTGAAGCTTTCTTT. The entire variable domain, with the rest obtained from reference TRBV7-9 and TRBJ1-1, is as follows: DTGVSQNPRHKITKRGQNVTFRCDPISEHNRLYWYRQTLGQGPEFLTYFQNEAQLEKSRLLSDRFSAERPKGSFSTLEIQRTEQGDSAMYLCASSLRGTEAFFGQGTRLTVV.

The V call is TRBV9, the J call TRBJ1-1; D is unclear. Trimming shortened V by 0 bases and J by 0 bases, and 9 bases separated the two germline ends. In germline, CDR1 is SGDLS, CDR2 YYNGEE. The length of the CDR3 is 15 residues. This CDR3 is CASSVGEGLNTEAFF. CDR3 nucleotide sequence: TGTGCCAGCAGCGTAGGGGAGGGATTGAACACTGAAGCTTTCTTT.

In the case of this clone: Different DNA sequences within this sample yield the same CDR3. The chain links TRBV7-9 to TRBJ2-1, with 8 nucleotides matching TRBD2. With 5 bases clipped from V and 5 bases from J, the junction kept 8 bases outside the gene matches. Looked up from germline, CDR1 is SEHNR and CDR2 is FQNEAQ (reference sequence). This CDR3 spans 15 amino acids. The CDR3 loop reads CASSPRLAPDNEQFF. The CDR3 nucleotides are TGTGCCAGCAGCCCGAGACTAGCGCCCGACAATGAGCAGTTCTTC.

The chain uses TRBV4-1 and TRBJ1-1, with TRBD1 matching 7 bases. The germline V gene encodes CDR1 MGHRA and CDR2 YSYEKL. The CDR3 has 14 residues. V dropped 5 bases and J dropped 7; count of bases not matched to a gene: 10. CDR3 sequence (DNA): TGCGCCAGCAGCTACAGGACAGGCCCCATTGAAGCTTTCTTT. It yields the protein CASSYRTGPIEAFF.

The rearrangement links TRBV14 to TRBJ2-6; D unresolved. Germline CDR1 is SGHDN and CDR2 is FVKESK. Deletions cut 6 bases from V and 1 base from J, with 7 bases between. The CDR3 is 14 amino acids. The CDR3 nucleotides are TGTGCCAGCAGTACGAGATCTGGGGCCAACGTCCTGACTTTC. It translates to CASSTRSGANVLTF.

V usage is TRBV6-1 and J usage is TRBJ1-1; D unclear. Trimming took off 4 bases at V and 3 bases at J, with 9 bases between the two ends. Germline CDR1 is MNHNS and CDR2 is SASEGT. This CDR3 is 13 amino acids long. This CDR3 is CASSGSGDTEAFF. In DNA, the CDR3 is TGTGCCAGCAGTGGCTCCGGGGACACTGAAGCTTTCTTT.

CDR3 sequence (DNA): TGTGCCAGCAGTATGGCGGGATGGGATGAGCAGTTCTTC. As protein: CASSMAGWDEQFF. V is TRBV6-6 and J is TRBJ2-1; tentative D call: TRBD2 (6 bases). CDR1 MNHNY and CDR2 SVGAGI come from the germline V gene (reference sequence). Trimming left V 5 bases short and J 8 bases short, with 13 bases between. There are 13 residues in the CDR3.

This clone was seen only once. The rearrangement joins TRBV7-9 to TRBJ2-2; 7 bases match TRBD2. This CDR3 comprises 17 residues. The germline V gene has CDR1 SEHNR and CDR2 FQNEAQ (reference sequence). J gave up 3 bases and V 6 bases, and 13 bases lay outside the gene matches. Here the CDR3 DNA reads TGTGCCAGCAGACGTCCGGGTGCGGGAGTGCACACCGGGGAGCTGTTTTTT. Protein product: CASRRPGAGVHTGELFF. The whole variable domain, remainder taken from reference TRBV7-9 and TRBJ2-2, is DTGVSQNPRHKITKRGQNVTFRCDPISEHNRLYWYRQTLGQGPEFLTYFQNEAQLEKSRLLSDRFSAERPKGSFSTLEIQRTEQGDSAMYLCASRRPGAGVHTGELFFGEGSRLTVL.

CDR3 residues: CASSLQTSLNTEAFF. The CDR3 DNA reads TGTGCCAGCAGCCTCCAGACAAGCTTGAACACTGAAGCTTTCTTT. This chain links TRBV9 with TRBJ1-1, with D hard to call. Germline loops: CDR1 SGDLS, CDR2 YYNGEE. The CDR3 runs 15 residues. V was trimmed by 4 bases and J by 0 bases, leaving 13 bases between them.

In nucleotides, the CDR3 is TGTGCCAGCAGTATGGTCGGCACATCCTACGAGCAGTACTTC. This codes for CASSMVGTSYEQYF. The genes are TRBV28 and TRBJ2-7; the D is unclear. V lost 5 bases to trimming and J lost 1 base, with 12 bases between them. Germline V lookup: CDR1 MDHEN, CDR2 SYDVKM. CDR3 size: 14 residues.

This clone appeared once. The chain links TRBV7-9 to TRBJ1-1, with D tentatively TRBD1 (5 bases). The CDR3 spans 12 residues. Trimming left V 6 bases short and J 6 bases short, with 11 bases between. The germline V gene has CDR1 SEHNR and CDR2 FQNEAQ (reference sequence). The CDR3 loop is CASRTGSAEAFF. For the CDR3, the DNA is TGTGCCAGCAGAACAGGTAGCGCTGAAGCTTTCTTT.

The genes are TRBV9 and TRBJ1-2, with 9 bases aligning to TRBD1. Per the germline V gene, CDR1 is SGDLS and CDR2 is YYNGEE. V lost 2 bases and J lost 2; bases outside the gene matches: 7. The CDR3 is 16 amino acids. For the CDR3, the DNA is TGTGCCAGCAGCGTGGCCCTGGGGACAGGGAACTATGGCTACACCTTC. Translated, it gives CASSVALGTGNYGYTF. Looking up the rest from reference TRBV9 and TRBJ1-2 gives the full variable domain: DSGVTQTPKHLITATGQRVTLRCSPRSGDLSVYWYQQSLDQGLQFLIQYYNGEERAKGNILERFSAQQFPDLHSELNLSSLELGDSALYFCASSVALGTGNYGYTFGSGTRLTVV.

This sequence joins TRBV6-1 and TRBJ1-2; 7 bases line up with TRBD1. Germline V gives CDR1 MNHNS, CDR2 SASEGT. J gave up 5 bases and V 2 bases, and 11 bases lay outside the gene matches. This CDR3 has 16 residues. CDR3 region: CASSEWLTGVQYGYTF. Here the CDR3 DNA reads TGTGCCAGCAGTGAATGGCTTACAGGGGTACAGTATGGCTACACCTTC.

CDR3 sequence: CASSRDEGSLGTQYF. CDR3 DNA: TGTGCCAGCAGCAGAGACGAGGGGAGTCTCGGGACCCAGTACTTC. The chain combines TRBV7-9 with TRBJ2-5; D may correspond to TRBD1 or TRBD2 (5 bases each). In germline, CDR1 is SEHNR, CDR2 FQNEAQ (reference sequence). The length of the CDR3 is 15 residues. The V end lost 5 bases, the J end lost 7 bases, and 20 bases lay between the germline ends.

The V and J genes are TRBV5-6 and TRBJ2-7, with TRBD1 matching 8 bases. The germline V gene has CDR1 SGHDT and CDR2 YYEEEE. Germline trimming cut 3 bases from V and 5 bases from J; bases unmatched to any gene: 4. The CDR3 is 13 amino acids. CDR3 nucleotide sequence: TGTGCCAGCAGCTCCATACAGGGGGACGAGCAGTACTTC. This codes for CASSSIQGDEQYF.